This TCR beta chain was found in a study of blood T cells in healthy people across ages. Study-wide results and caveats: A strong correlation between TCR beta diversity and naive T cell percentage was seen.

PBMCs, at least 6.5 million per sample, were isolated. Total RNA was isolated from each sample in quantities of at least 6 micrograms. Germline assignment: CDR1 MNHNS and CDR2 SASEGT. V lost 3 bases and J lost 3; bases outside the gene matches: 5. This CDR3 is built from 15 residues. This clonotype was seen a few times. The antigen is unknown. A second roughly 6 to 11 cycle PCR used barcoded and J-beta primers. The template-switch adaptor was a 5' adaptor with 12 random nucleotides. It tagged each cDNA molecule. TCRdb recomputed calls from the 5' RACE reads with MiXCR, one row per CDR3 protein. This table holds under 2 million distinct CDR3 sequences, 30% to 40% found once.

This chain connects TRBV6-1 to TRBJ1-5; 7 bases match TRBD1. Sequencing was done on a sample of blood. The receptor was isolated from a woman between 25 and 40 years old in good health. This chain's CDR3 is CASSEGQLLNQPQHF. The CDR3 DNA follows: TGTGCCAGCAGTGAGGGACAGCTTCTCAATCAGCCCCAGCATTTT.